Listed below are T cell receptor beta chains from one sample, sequenced in a study of blood T cell repertoires in COVID-19. TCRdb keeps only in-frame clones here, not all; method: immunoSEQ multiplex PCR. This sample carries 450,000 or so clones, 80% to 90% of them seen once, and the ten largest clones take roughly 0.78%. Sequencing was done on a sample of peripheral blood. Every receptor here comes from a young man with COVID-19, enrolled during active disease. CDR3s include the opening cysteine and the closing phenylalanine or tryptophan. The D gene is left open where the match is weak. The size of a clone is reported for some rows only, either as once, few or many, or as a class for expanded clones.

V,size,J,D,CDR3,DNA
TRBV29-1,.,TRBJ2-1,TRBD2,CSVELRGGSYNEQFF,TGCAGCGTTGAGTTGCGGGGGGGGTCCTACAATGAGCAGTTCTTC
TRBV3-1/TRBV3-2,.,TRBJ2-7,.,CASSLAGTSSYEQYF,TGTGCCAGCTCCTTGGCAGGGACAAGCTCCTACGAGCAGTACTTC
TRBV6-2/TRBV6-3,.,TRBJ2-1,.,CASSYGQAGYNEQFF,TGTGCCAGCAGTTACGGGCAGGCAGGGTACAATGAGCAGTTCTTC
TRBV19,.,TRBJ1-3,.,CASKSAVSGNTIYF,TGTGCCAGTAAGTCCGCAGTCTCTGGAAACACCATATATTTT
TRBV2,few,TRBJ1-2,.,CASSTRDYGYTF,TGTGCCAGCAGCACTCGAGACTATGGCTACACCTTC
TRBV6-5,.,TRBJ2-5,.,CASSTPGGTQYF,TGTGCCAGCAGTACCCCCGGGGGGACCCAGTACTTC
TRBV18,.,TRBJ1-1,TRBD1,CASSPGTGGYEAFF,TGTGCCAGCTCACCCGGGACAGGGGGATATGAAGCTTTCTTT
TRBV11-3,once,TRBJ1-2,.,CASSPLQGIGYGYTF,TGTGCCAGCAGCCCTCTACAGGGAATAGGGTATGGCTACACCTTC
TRBV6-5,few,TRBJ2-5,TRBD2,CASSRLAGDLETQYF,TGTGCCAGCAGCCGGCTAGCGGGAGATCTAGAGACCCAGTACTTC
TRBV10-3,.,TRBJ2-7,TRBD2,CAISRNELAGVRYEQYF,TGTGCCATCAGTCGGAACGAGCTGGCGGGGGTCCGCTACGAGCAGTACTTC
TRBV30,.,TRBJ1-4,TRBD1,CAAQGAPNEKLFF,TGTGCCGCACAGGGGGCACCTAATGAAAAACTGTTTTTT
TRBV5-1,.,TRBJ2-3,.,CASSSGQTTDTQYF,TGCGCCAGCAGCTCCGGACAGACCACAGATACGCAGTATTTT
TRBV28,.,TRBJ1-3,.,CASSLWTEPGNTIYF,TGTGCCAGCAGCTTGTGGACAGAACCGGGAAACACCATATATTTT
TRBV19,.,TRBJ2-6,.,CASSIRGQQSGANVLTF,TGTGCCAGTAGTATAAGAGGACAGCAGTCTGGGGCCAACGTCCTGACTTTC
TRBV2,.,TRBJ2-5,TRBD2,CASSDRGSGVGTQYF,TGTGCCAGCAGTGATCGCGGGAGCGGGGTGGGGACCCAGTACTTC
TRBV28,few,TRBJ2-5,.,CASRTGVWETQYF,TGTGCCAGCCGAACGGGAGTATGGGAGACCCAGTACTTC
TRBV5-1,.,TRBJ1-2,TRBD1,CASSSDTGGNSNYGYTF,TGCGCCAGCAGCTCTGACACAGGGGGCAATAGTAACTATGGCTACACCTTC
TRBV24-1,.,TRBJ2-3,TRBD2,CATSGPTSGGAGVTDTQYF,TGTGCCACCAGTGGGCCTACTAGCGGGGGGGCCGGGGTAACAGATACGCAGTATTTT
TRBV2,once,TRBJ1-6,.,CASSGTRGGSPLHF,TGTGCCAGCTCCGGGACTAGGGGCGGTTCACCCCTCCACTTT